One and the same sample provided the 15 T cell receptor beta chains below, sequenced in a study of blood T cells in healthy people across ages. The use of a sample-barcoded 5' primer and a J-beta primer mix characterized a second PCR of roughly 6 to 11 cycles. One entry per CDR3 protein results from TCRdb running MiXCR on the 5' RACE reads. This sample has almost 800,000 distinct CDR3 sequences, with roughly 60% found just once. The sample comprised blood. These receptor sequences come from a man aged 30 to 45 in good health.

This sequence joins TRBV3-1 and TRBJ2-1; D possibly corresponds to TRBD2 (5 bases). The CDR3 length is 15 residues. Trimming took 0 bases from V and 8 from J, leaving 14 bases between them. The germline gives CDR1 LGHDT, CDR2 YNNKEL (reference sequence). In nucleotides, the CDR3 is TGTGCCAGCAGCCAAGATCGAACTAGGTTGCATGAGCAGTTCTTC. Protein product: CASSQDRTRLHEQFF.

CDR3 residues: CALRTSGVTDTQYF. For the CDR3, the DNA is TGTGCCTTAAGGACTAGCGGGGTCACAGATACGCAGTATTTT. This chain joins TRBV10-3 and TRBJ2-3; 12 nucleotides agree with TRBD2. CDR3 length equals 14 residues. The V gene end was trimmed by 11 bases and the J gene end by 2 bases; junction bases not matched to a gene: 5. Germline V gene lookup returns CDR1 ENHRY and CDR2 SYGVKD.

J is TRBJ2-1 and V is TRBV30; 9 bases are a match to TRBD2. The CDR3 has 16 residues. J was trimmed by 0 bases and V by 1 base; bases with no gene match: 4. Germline V gene lookup returns CDR1 GTSNPN and CDR2 SVGIG (reference sequence). The CDR3 nucleotides are TGTGCCTGGAGTGAGGGTAGCGGGAGCTCCTACAATGAGCAGTTCTTC. Protein sequence: CAWSEGSGSSYNEQFF.

In its sample, this clonotype was seen once. The chain uses TRBV7-9 and TRBJ1-1, with D perhaps matching TRBD1 (6 bases). This CDR3 has 15 amino acids. V shed 2 bases and J shed 4 bases, with 14 bases lying between them. CDR1 is SEHNR and CDR2 is FQNEAQ in the germline V gene (reference sequence). This CDR3 reads CASSLRSQGTTEAFF. CDR3 sequence (DNA): TGTGCCAGCAGCTTAAGGTCTCAGGGGACCACTGAAGCTTTCTTT.

The chain has TRBV20-1 and TRBJ2-3; 9 bases align to TRBD2. The CDR3 consists of 15 residues. CDR1 DFQATT and CDR2 SNEGSKA come from the germline V gene (reference sequence). J lost 5 bases, V lost 0 bases, and 6 bases had no gene match. CDR3 coding DNA: TGCAGTGCTAGAGAAGGTCTAGCGGGAAAAGATACGCAGTATTTT. Its translation: CSAREGLAGKDTQYF.

CDR3: CAWSWGRVNQPQHF. CDR3 DNA: TGTGCCTGGAGTTGGGGCAGGGTTAATCAGCCCCAGCATTTT. This chain links TRBV30 with TRBJ1-5; perhaps TRBD1 as D (5 bases). Germline CDR1 GTSNPN, CDR2 SVGIG (reference sequence). The CDR3 runs 14 residues. Trimming took 2 bases from V and 4 from J, leaving 12 bases between them. Full variable domain (missing parts from reference TRBV30 and TRBJ1-5): SQTIHQWPATLVQPVGSPLSLECTVEGTSNPNLYWYRQAAGRGLQLLFYSVGIGQISSEVPQNLSASRPQDRQFILSSKKLLLSDSGFYLCAWSWGRVNQPQHFGDGTRLSIL.

The rearrangement joins TRBV4-2 to TRBJ2-3, with a weak D call TRBD2 (7 bases). Per the germline V gene, CDR1 is LGHNA and CDR2 is YNFKEQ. There are 17 residues in the CDR3. Deletions cut 0 bases from V and 7 bases from J, with 20 bases between. The CDR3 is CASSQEGTGGLPYTQYF. In DNA, the CDR3 is TGTGCCAGCAGCCAAGAGGGAACGGGGGGCCTACCTTATACGCAGTATTTT.

This chain joins TRBV3-1 and TRBJ2-5; the match to TRBD2 covers 7 bases. CDR1 is LGHDT and CDR2 is YNNKEL in the germline V gene (reference sequence). The CDR3 has 15 amino acids. V lost 0 bases and J lost 6; bases outside the gene matches: 7. The CDR3 DNA reads as TGTGCCAGCAGCCAAGATTGGGGGGGTGGGCAGACCCAGTACTTC. Protein product: CASSQDWGGGQTQYF.

The genes are TRBV4-3 and TRBJ2-7; D tentatively reads TRBD1 or TRBD2 (6 bases each). The germline CDR1 and CDR2 sequences are LGHNA and YSLEER. The CDR3 spans 16 residues. V was cut by 0 bases and J by 3 bases, with 15 bases left in between. CDR3: CASSQDWGAGHYEQYF. CDR3 DNA sequence: TGCGCCAGCAGCCAAGATTGGGGGGCAGGTCACTACGAGCAGTACTTC.

This clonotype was detected only a few times. The chain is built from TRBV12-3 or TRBV12-4 and TRBJ1-1; weak D call: TRBD1 (5 bases). With 8 bases removed from V and 4 bases from J, the gap between germline ends came to 11 bases. This CDR3 region has 12 residues. CDR3 coding DNA: TGTGCCAGCCAGACGGGGCCCACTGAAGCTTTCTTT. It is translated as CASQTGPTEAFF.

The gene calls are TRBV20-1 and TRBJ2-7; 10 bases fit TRBD1. V shed 6 bases, J shed 5 bases, and the junction held 7 bases outside the gene matches. CDR1 is DFQATT and CDR2 is SNEGSKA in the germline V gene (reference sequence). The CDR3 totals 13 residues. The CDR3 loop is CSAPTGGPDEQYF. CDR3 nucleotide sequence: TGCAGTGCCCCGACAGGGGGCCCCGACGAGCAGTACTTC.

This clonotype occurred many times. This chain connects TRBV4-1 to TRBJ2-6, with D uncertain. Germline V gene lookup returns CDR1 MGHRA and CDR2 YSYEKL. This CDR3 spans 14 amino acids. The V end lost 2 bases, the J end lost 3 bases, and 5 bases lay between the germline ends. The CDR3 region has the DNA TGCGCCAGCAGCCAACCGTTTGGGGCCAACGTCCTGACTTTC. As protein: CASSQPFGANVLTF.

The rearrangement joins TRBV29-1 to TRBJ2-7; perhaps D is TRBD1 or TRBD2 (5 bases each). With the DNA end fitting TRBJ2-5 better, the J assignment may be wrong. The CDR3 has 13 residues. Germline V CDR1 and CDR2: SQVTM, ANQGSEA. CDR3 nucleotide sequence: TGCAGCGTAGCTCAGGGAGTCGCGGAGACCCAGTACTTC. This translates into CSVAQGVAETQYF.

The rearrangement links TRBV20-1 to TRBJ2-1, with TRBD2 identical over 7 bases. J gave up 5 bases and V 5 bases, and 9 bases lay outside the gene matches. The germline V gene has CDR1 DFQATT and CDR2 SNEGSKA (reference sequence). This CDR3 is 14 amino acids long. DNA of the CDR3: TGCAGTGCTCCCCGGGGAGCGGGGAACAATGAGCAGTTCTTC. This encodes CSAPRGAGNNEQFF.

V gene TRBV6-2 or TRBV6-3 combines with J gene TRBJ1-1, with TRBD1 as a possible D gene (6 bases). This CDR3 region has 14 residues. The germline V gene has CDR1 MNHEY and CDR2 SVGEGT. Trimming removed 6 bases from V and 2 bases from J, with 13 bases in between. This CDR3 reads CASSTAGANTEAFF. The DNA for the CDR3 is TGTGCCAGCAGCACCGCGGGGGCAAACACTGAAGCTTTCTTT.